This T cell receptor beta chain was documented in a study of T cell repertoires in cytomegalovirus infection. About the research overall: Indicated by public TCR beta signatures were CMV infection and matching HLA type.

TCRdb reprocessed the reads with MiXCR, giving one entry per CDR3 protein. The sample consists of 400,000 to 600,000 distinct CDR3 sequences, about two fifths of them appearing once. Germline assignment: CDR1 KGHDR and CDR2 SFDVKD. V was clipped by 8 bases and J by 5 bases, with 19 bases between them. This CDR3 spans 15 amino acids. As to this clonotype: Its antigen remains unidentified.

The sequence came from a human donor in good health (CMV status not recorded). Some clones in this sample may be carry-over from other donors' samples. This sequence joins TRBV24-1 and TRBJ2-3, with a possible D match to TRBD1 (6 bases). The material was cultured PBMCs, obtained from culture after CMV antigen stimulation. In DNA form, the CDR3 reads TGTGCCACCACCCCATCGGGACACATGAGAGATACGCAGTATTTT. As protein: CATTPSGHMRDTQYF.